A selection of T cell receptor beta chains follows, all from one sample in a study of cytomegalovirus exposure and HLA in healthy donors. Produced via immunoSEQ multiplex PCR; TCRdb's table is partial and in-frame only. The sample carries approximately 190,000 clones, roughly 80% recorded once. What was sequenced was PBMCs. The receptors were sampled from a man aged 50-60 years in good health and CMV-seronegative. Each CDR3 is given with its conserved first and last residue. D genes are given only for firm matches. The size of a clone is reported for some rows only, either as once, few or many, or as a class for expanded clones.

TRBJ1-2 . . TRBV13 11 CASSANYSYTF TGTGCCAGCAGCGCGAACTATAGCTACACCTTC
TRBJ2-2 . . TRBV29-1 13 CSVANRFTGELFF TGCAGCGTCGCAAACAGGTTCACCGGGGAGCTGTTTTTT
TRBJ2-2 . . TRBV6-5 12 CASSPGFGELFF TGTGCCAGCAGTCCAGGGTTCGGGGAGCTGTTTTTT
TRBJ1-2 . . TRBV14 13 CASSQAGNYGYTF TGTGCCAGCAGCCAAGCCGGGAACTATGGCTACACCTTC
TRBJ2-7 few TRBD2 TRBV5-5 15 CASSFRLAGTYEQYF TGTGCCAGCAGTTTTAGACTAGCGGGGACCTACGAGCAGTACTTC
TRBJ1-2 . . TRBV6-5 14 CASSPAGANYGYTF TGTGCCAGCAGCCCGGCGGGGGCTAACTATGGCTACACCTTC
TRBJ1-5 . . TRBV2 15 CASSESVISNQPQHF TGTGCCAGCAGTGAATCCGTTATCAGCAATCAGCCCCAGCATTTT
TRBJ2-3 . TRBD2 TRBV7-2 16 CASSLVGTGGGDTQYF TGTGCCAGCAGCTTAGTTGGGACGGGGGGTGGTGATACGCAGTATTTT
TRBJ2-6 . TRBD2 TRBV19 15 CASNAGGTGANVLTF TGTGCCAGTAACGCGGGGGGTACTGGGGCCAACGTCCTGACTTTC
TRBJ1-2 . TRBD1 TRBV7-9 15 CASSSADRGRYGYTF TGTGCCAGCAGCTCGGCCGACAGGGGCCGGTATGGCTACACCTTC
TRBJ2-7 . . TRBV2 17 CASSHSRTDYIPYEQYF TGTGCCAGCAGTCATAGCCGGACAGATTATATCCCCTACGAGCAGTACTTC
TRBJ1-2 . . TRBV6-5 13 CASRPTGVDGYTF TGTGCCAGCAGACCCACCGGGGTGGATGGCTACACCTTC
TRBJ2-3 . . TRBV11-2 12 CASSPYTDTQYF TGTGCCAGCAGCCCTTACACAGATACGCAGTATTTT
TRBJ2-7 . . TRBV5-1 15 CASSFETGLAYEQYF TGCGCCAGCAGCTTTGAGACGGGTCTGGCATACGAGCAGTACTTC
TRBJ2-7 . . TRBV7-9 13 CASTQQGAYEQYF TGTGCCAGCACACAACAGGGCGCCTACGAGCAGTACTTC
TRBJ1-6 . . TRBV18 15 CASSPSTGSDSPLHF TGTGCCAGCTCACCTTCGACAGGTAGTGATTCACCCCTCCACTTT
TRBJ2-7 . . TRBV11-3 13 CASSLGGENEQYF TGTGCCAGCAGCTTAGGGGGCGAAAACGAGCAGTACTTC
TRBJ1-5 . . TRBV4-3 13 CASSHPGDQPQHF TGCGCCAGCAGCCACCCGGGGGATCAGCCCCAGCATTTT
TRBJ2-7 . . TRBV12-5 12 CASGLVRAEQYF TGTGCTAGTGGTTTGGTAAGAGCGGAGCAGTACTTC
TRBJ2-7 . . TRBV14 14 CASSPLGISYEQYF TGTGCCAGCAGCCCTCTGGGCATTTCCTACGAGCAGTACTTC
TRBJ2-1 . . TRBV5-1 13 CASSLAGGREQFF TGCGCCAGCAGCTTGGCGGGGGGCCGGGAGCAGTTCTTC
TRBJ2-7 . . TRBV6-1 12 CAVGTYTYEQYF TGTGCCGTCGGGACATACACCTACGAGCAGTACTTC
TRBJ2-3 . . TRBV7-6 15 CASSLALGGTDTQYF TGTGCCAGCAGCTTAGCGCTAGGCGGCACAGATACGCAGTATTTT
TRBJ2-6 few . TRBV11-3 17 CASSSLPGRSGANVLTF TGTGCCAGCAGCTCCCTACCGGGTCGCTCTGGGGCCAACGTCCTGACTTTC
TRBJ1-2 . . TRBV7-9 14 CASSWGDGGGGYTF TGTGCCAGCAGCTGGGGGGACGGCGGGGGCGGCTACACCTTC
TRBJ1-6 . . TRBV7-2 15 CASSPLTVYNSPLHF TGTGCCAGCAGCCCCCTGACAGTTTATAATTCACCCCTCCACTTT
TRBJ2-3 . . TRBV2 15 CASSETGYRTDTQYF TGTGCCAGCAGTGAGACAGGATACCGCACAGATACGCAGTATTTT
TRBJ2-2 . . TRBV14 15 CASSQGQANTGELFF TGTGCCAGCAGCCAAGGGCAGGCGAACACCGGGGAGCTGTTTTTT
TRBJ1-2 . TRBD1 TRBV5-6 16 CASSLSWDRGRFGYTF TGTGCCAGCAGCTTGTCGTGGGACAGGGGTCGTTTTGGCTACACCTTC
TRBJ1-5 . TRBD1 TRBV10-3 14 CAISEGQGLQPQHF TGTGCCATCAGTGAGGGACAGGGGCTCCAGCCCCAGCATTTT
TRBJ1-1 once . TRBV30 16 CAWSSRGPGRNTEAFF TGTGCCTGGAGTAGCAGGGGTCCGGGAAGGAACACTGAAGCTTTCTTT
TRBJ1-4 . TRBD1 TRBV5-4 17 CASSLRTGGATNEKLFF TGTGCCAGCAGCTTGCGCACAGGGGGAGCAACTAATGAAAAACTGTTTTTT
TRBJ1-2 . TRBD1 TRBV5-6 16 CASSPTGTGGFAGYTF TGTGCCAGCAGCCCGACCGGGACAGGGGGATTCGCTGGCTACACCTTC
TRBJ2-7 . TRBD1 TRBV18 16 CASSPETGTDSYEQYF TGTGCCAGCTCACCCGAGACAGGGACCGACTCCTACGAGCAGTACTTC
TRBJ1-1 . . TRBV7-2 14 CASRVSLLKTEAFF TGTGCCAGCAGAGTGAGCTTATTGAAAACTGAAGCTTTCTTT
TRBJ2-1 once . TRBV18 15 CASSPGQLNYNEQFF TGTGCCAGCTCACCTGGACAGCTCAACTACAATGAGCAGTTCTTC
TRBJ1-4 . . TRBV18 13 CASSPTEDEKLFF TGTGCCAGCTCACCAACCGAGGATGAAAAACTGTTTTTT
TRBJ1-1 few TRBD1 TRBV29-1 15 CSVLTGERMFPEAFF TGCAGCGTCCTAACAGGGGAAAGGATGTTCCCTGAAGCTTTCTTT